The present T cell receptor (beta chain) was sequenced within a study of cytomegalovirus exposure and HLA in healthy donors. The PCR used 60 Vbeta and 13 Jbeta primers. Clones were sequenced by immunoSEQ multiplex PCR, and TCRdb holds only the in-frame ones, with some missing. Of a few hundred thousand clones in the sample, around nine tenths were seen once. Germline loops: CDR1 MNHEY, CDR2 SMNVEV (reference sequence). The junction had 6 bases not matched to a gene; V was cut back by 6 bases and J by 5 bases. This CDR3 spans 15 amino acids. The origin of this receptor is a girl aged 2 to 10 in good health and CMV-seronegative. The J gene is TRBJ2-1, the V gene TRBV27; TRBD1 matches 11 bases. Input material: PBMCs. CDR3 region: CASSLGTGGNNEQFF. The CDR3 DNA reads as TGTGCCAGCAGCCTAGGGACAGGGGGTAACAATGAGCAGTTCTTC.